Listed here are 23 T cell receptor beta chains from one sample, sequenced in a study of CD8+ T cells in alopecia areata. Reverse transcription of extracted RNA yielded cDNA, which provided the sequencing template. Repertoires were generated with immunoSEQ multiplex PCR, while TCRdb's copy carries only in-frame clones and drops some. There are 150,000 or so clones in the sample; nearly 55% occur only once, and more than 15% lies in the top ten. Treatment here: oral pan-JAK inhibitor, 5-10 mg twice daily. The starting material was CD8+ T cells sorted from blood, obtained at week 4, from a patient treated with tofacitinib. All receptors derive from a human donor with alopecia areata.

Here the CDR3 reads CAISEAQGMNTEAFF. The CDR3, as DNA: TGTGCCATCAGTGAGGCGCAGGGGATGAACACTGAAGCTTTCTTT. The chain joins TRBV10-3 to TRBJ1-1; TRBD1 might be the D (6 bases). The germline gives CDR1 ENHRY, CDR2 SYGVKD. The CDR3 has 15 amino acids. V was pared by 2 bases and J by 0 bases, with 10 bases between.

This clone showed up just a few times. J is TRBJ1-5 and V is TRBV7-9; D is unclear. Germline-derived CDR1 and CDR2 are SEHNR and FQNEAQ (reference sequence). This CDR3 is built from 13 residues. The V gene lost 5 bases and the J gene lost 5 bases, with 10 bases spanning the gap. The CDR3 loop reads CASSPDWDQPQHF. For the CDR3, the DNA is TGTGCCAGCAGCCCCGACTGGGATCAGCCCCAGCATTTT.

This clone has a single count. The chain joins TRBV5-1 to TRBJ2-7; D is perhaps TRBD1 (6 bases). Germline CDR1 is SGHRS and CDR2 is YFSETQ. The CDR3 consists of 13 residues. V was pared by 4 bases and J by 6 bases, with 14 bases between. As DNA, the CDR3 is TGCGCCAGCAGCCCAGGGGAAACGGTCGAGCAGTACTTC. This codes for CASSPGETVEQYF.

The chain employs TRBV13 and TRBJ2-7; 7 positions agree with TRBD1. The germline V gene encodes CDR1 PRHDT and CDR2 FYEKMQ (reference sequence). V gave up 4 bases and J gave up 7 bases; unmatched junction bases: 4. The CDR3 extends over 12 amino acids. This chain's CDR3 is CASSSDRVEQYF. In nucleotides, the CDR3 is TGTGCCAGCAGCTCCGACAGGGTTGAGCAGTACTTC.

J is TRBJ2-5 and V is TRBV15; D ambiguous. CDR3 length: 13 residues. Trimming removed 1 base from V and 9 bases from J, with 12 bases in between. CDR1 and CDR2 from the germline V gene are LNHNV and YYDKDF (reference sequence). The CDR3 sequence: CATSRGAVEAQYF. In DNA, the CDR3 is TGTGCCACCAGCAGAGGGGCGGTCGAAGCCCAGTACTTC.

Written as DNA, the CDR3 is TGTGCCAGCAGCGGCGGGGGCACAGATACGCAGTATTTT. Protein product: CASSGGGTDTQYF. The rearrangement links TRBV9 to TRBJ2-3, with D perhaps matching TRBD2 (6 bases). CDR3 size: 13 residues. The V end lost 3 bases, the J end lost 1 base, and 6 bases lay between the germline ends. CDR1 is SGDLS, CDR2 YYNGEE, per germline.

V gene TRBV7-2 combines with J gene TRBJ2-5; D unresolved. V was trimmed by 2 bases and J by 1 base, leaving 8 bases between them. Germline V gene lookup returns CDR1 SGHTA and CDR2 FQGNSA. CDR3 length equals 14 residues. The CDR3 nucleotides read TGTGCCAGCAGCTTACTTGATTCCCAAGAGACCCAGTACTTC. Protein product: CASSLLDSQETQYF.

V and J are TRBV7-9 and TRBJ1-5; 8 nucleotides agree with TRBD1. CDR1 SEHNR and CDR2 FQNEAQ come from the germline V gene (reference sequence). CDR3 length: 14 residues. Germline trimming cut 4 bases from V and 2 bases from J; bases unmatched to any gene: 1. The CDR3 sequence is CASSSGQGNQPQHF. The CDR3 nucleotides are TGTGCCAGCAGCTCGGGACAGGGCAATCAGCCCCAGCATTTT.

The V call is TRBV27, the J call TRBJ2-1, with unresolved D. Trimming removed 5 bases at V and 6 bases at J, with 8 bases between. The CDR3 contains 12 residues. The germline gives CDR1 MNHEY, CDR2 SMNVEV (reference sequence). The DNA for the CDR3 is TGTGCCAGCAGTAGAGGTCTCAATGAGCAGTTCTTC. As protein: CASSRGLNEQFF.

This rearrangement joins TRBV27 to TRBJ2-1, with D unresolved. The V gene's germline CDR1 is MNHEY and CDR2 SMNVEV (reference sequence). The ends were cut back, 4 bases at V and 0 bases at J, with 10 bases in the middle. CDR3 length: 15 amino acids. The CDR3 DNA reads TGTGCCAGCAGTTCGATTAGGAGCTCCTACAATGAGCAGTTCTTC. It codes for CASSSIRSSYNEQFF.

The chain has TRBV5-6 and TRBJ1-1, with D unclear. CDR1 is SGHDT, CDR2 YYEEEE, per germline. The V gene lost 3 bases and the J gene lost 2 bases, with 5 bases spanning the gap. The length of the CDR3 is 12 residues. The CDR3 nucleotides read TGTGCCAGCAGCTCCGGCAACACTGAAGCTTTCTTT. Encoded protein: CASSSGNTEAFF.

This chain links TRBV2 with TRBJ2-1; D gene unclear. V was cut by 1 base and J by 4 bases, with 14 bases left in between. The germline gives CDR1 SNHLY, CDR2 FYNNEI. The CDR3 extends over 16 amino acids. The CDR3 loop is CASSEVVGSAYNEQFF. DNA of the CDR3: TGTGCCAGCAGTGAAGTGGTCGGGTCGGCGTACAATGAGCAGTTCTTC.

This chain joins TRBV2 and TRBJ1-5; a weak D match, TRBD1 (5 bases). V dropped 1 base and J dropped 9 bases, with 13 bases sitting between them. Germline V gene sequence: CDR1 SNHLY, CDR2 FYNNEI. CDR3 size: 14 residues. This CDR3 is CASSEGGAERPQHF. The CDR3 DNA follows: TGTGCCAGCAGTGAAGGAGGGGCGGAAAGGCCCCAGCATTTT.

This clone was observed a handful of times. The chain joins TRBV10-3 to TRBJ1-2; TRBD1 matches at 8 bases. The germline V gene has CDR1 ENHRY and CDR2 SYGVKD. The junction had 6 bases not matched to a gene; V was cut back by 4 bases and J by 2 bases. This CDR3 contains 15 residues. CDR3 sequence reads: CAISGTDRENYGYTF. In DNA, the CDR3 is TGTGCCATCAGTGGCACGGACAGGGAGAACTATGGCTACACCTTC.

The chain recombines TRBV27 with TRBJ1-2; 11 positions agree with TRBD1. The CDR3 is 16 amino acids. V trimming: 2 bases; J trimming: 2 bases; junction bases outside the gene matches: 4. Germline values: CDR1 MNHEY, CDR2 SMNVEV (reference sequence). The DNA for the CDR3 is TGTGCCAGCAGTTTAACGGGACAGGGGGGAAACTATGGCTACACCTTC. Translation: CASSLTGQGGNYGYTF.

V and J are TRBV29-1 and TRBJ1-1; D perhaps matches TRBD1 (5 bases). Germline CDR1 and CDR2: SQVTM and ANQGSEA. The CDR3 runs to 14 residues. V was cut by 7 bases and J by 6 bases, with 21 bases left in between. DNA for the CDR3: TGCAGCGCCCCTTCCCTGGGGGGTCCGGCTGAAGCTTTCTTT. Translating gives CSAPSLGGPAEAFF.

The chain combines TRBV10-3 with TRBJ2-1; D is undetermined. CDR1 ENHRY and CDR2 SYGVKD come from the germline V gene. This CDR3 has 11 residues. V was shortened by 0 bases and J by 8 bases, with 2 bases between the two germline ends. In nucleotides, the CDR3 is TGTGCCATCAGTGAGTCGTATGAGCAGTTCTTC. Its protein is CAISESYEQFF.

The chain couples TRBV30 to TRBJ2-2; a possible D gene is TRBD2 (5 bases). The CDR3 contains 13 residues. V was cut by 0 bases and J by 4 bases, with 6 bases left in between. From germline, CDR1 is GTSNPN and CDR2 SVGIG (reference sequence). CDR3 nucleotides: TGTGCCTGGAGTGTACTAGGCACCGGGGAGCTGTTTTTT. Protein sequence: CAWSVLGTGELFF.

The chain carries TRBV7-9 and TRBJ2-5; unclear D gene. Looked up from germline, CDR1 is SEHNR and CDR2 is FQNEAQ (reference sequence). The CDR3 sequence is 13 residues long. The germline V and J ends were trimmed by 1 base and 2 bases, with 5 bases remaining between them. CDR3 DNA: TGTGCCAGCAGCTTAGAGGATCAAGAGACCCAGTACTTC. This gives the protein CASSLEDQETQYF.

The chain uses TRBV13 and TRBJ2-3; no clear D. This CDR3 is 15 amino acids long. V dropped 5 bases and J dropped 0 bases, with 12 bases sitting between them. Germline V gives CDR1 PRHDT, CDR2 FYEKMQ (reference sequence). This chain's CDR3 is CASSDLGRSTDTQYF. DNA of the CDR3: TGTGCCAGCAGCGATTTAGGGCGGAGCACAGATACGCAGTATTTT.

CDR3 residues: CAWRGRGDYNEQFF. DNA for the CDR3: TGTGCCTGGAGGGGCAGGGGCGATTACAATGAGCAGTTCTTC. This chain uses TRBV30 with TRBJ2-1, with TRBD1 as a possible D gene (6 bases). CDR1 and CDR2 from the germline V gene are GTSNPN and SVGIG (reference sequence). The CDR3 has 14 residues. Trimming stripped 3 bases from V and 4 bases from J, with 13 bases between.

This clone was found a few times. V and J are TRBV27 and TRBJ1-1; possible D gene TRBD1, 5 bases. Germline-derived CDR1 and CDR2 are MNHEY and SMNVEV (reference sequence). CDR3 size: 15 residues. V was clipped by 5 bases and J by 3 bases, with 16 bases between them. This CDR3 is CASSAFHTGDTEAFF. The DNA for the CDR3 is TGTGCCAGCAGTGCCTTTCACACGGGGGACACTGAAGCTTTCTTT.

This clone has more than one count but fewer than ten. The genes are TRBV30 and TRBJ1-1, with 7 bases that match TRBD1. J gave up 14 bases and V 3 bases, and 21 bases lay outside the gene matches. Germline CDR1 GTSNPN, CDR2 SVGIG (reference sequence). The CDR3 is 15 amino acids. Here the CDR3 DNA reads TGTGCCTGGAGACTACTTCAACAGGGGCTTGATTATCCGTTCTTT. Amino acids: CAWRLLQQGLDYPFF.